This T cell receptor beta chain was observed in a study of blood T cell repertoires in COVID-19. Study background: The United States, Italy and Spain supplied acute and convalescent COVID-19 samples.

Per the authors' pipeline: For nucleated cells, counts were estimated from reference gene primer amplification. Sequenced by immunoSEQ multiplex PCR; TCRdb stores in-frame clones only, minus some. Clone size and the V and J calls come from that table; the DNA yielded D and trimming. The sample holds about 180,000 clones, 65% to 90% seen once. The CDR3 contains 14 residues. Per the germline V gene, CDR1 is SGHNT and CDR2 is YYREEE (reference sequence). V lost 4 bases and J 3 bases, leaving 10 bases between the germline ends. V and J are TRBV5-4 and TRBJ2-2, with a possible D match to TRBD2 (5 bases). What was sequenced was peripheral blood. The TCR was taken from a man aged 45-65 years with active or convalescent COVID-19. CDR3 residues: CASSPRSDTGELFF. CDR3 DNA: TGTGCCAGCAGCCCTCGTAGCGACACCGGGGAGCTGTTTTTT.